This T cell receptor beta chain comes out of a study of control samples from healthy donors and cancer patients. Libraries were prepared by immunoSEQ multiplex PCR; TCRdb keeps only in-frame clonotypes and omits some of them. This table holds roughly 130,000 clones, about 95% found once. CDR1 is LNHDA, CDR2 SQIVND, per germline (reference sequence). CDR3 length: 13 amino acids. Trimming took off 5 bases at V and 7 bases at J, with 15 bases between the two ends. Sequencing input: blood. The TCR originated in a man aged 25-45 years in good health. The rearrangement joins TRBV19 to TRBJ2-7, with D unclear. The CDR3 sequence is CASSSPFLGEQYF. The CDR3, as DNA: TGTGCCAGTAGTTCACCGTTCCTTGGGGAGCAGTACTTC.